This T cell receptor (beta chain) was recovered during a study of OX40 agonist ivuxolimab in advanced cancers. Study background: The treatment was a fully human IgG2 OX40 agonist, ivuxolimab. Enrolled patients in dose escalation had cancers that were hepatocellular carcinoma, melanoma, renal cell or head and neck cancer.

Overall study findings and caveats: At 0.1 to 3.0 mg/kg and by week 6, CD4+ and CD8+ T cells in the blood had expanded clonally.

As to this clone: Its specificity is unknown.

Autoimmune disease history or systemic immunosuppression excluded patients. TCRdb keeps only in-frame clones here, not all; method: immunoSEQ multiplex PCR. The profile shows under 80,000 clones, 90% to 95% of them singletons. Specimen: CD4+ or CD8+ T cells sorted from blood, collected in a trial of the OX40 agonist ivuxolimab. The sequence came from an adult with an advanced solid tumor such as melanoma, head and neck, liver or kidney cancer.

The chain's CDR3 is CASSPTGVTDTQYF. In nucleotides, the CDR3 is TGCGCCAGCAGCCCGACAGGGGTCACAGATACGCAGTATTTT. The chain combines TRBV5-1 with TRBJ2-3; 8 positions agree with TRBD1. The CDR3 consists of 14 residues. The trim removed 4 bases at V and 2 bases at J, leaving 3 bases unmatched. CDR1 is SGHRS and CDR2 is YFSETQ in the germline V gene.